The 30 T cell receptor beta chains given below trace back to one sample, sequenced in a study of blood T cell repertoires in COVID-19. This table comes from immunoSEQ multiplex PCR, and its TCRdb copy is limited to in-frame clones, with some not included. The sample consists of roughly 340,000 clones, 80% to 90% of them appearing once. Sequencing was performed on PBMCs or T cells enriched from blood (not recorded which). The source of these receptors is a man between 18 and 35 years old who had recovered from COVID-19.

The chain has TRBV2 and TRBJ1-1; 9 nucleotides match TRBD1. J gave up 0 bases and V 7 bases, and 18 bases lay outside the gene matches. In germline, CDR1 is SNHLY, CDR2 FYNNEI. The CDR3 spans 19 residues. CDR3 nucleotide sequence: TGTGCCAGCACTTATTCACAGGGGGCGCGCTTGCTCATGAACACTGAAGCTTTCTTT. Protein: CASTYSQGARLLMNTEAFF. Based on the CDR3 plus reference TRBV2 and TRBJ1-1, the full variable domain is EPEVTQTPSHQVTQMGQEVILRCVPISNHLYFYWYRQILGQKVEFLVSFYNNEISEKSEIFDDQFSVERPDGSNFTLKIRSTKLEDSAMYFCASTYSQGARLLMNTEAFFGQGTRLTVV.

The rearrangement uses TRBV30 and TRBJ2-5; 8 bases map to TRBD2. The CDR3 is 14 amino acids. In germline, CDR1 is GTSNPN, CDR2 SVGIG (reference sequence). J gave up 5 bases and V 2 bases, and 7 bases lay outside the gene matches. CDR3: CAWSSSGGKETQYF. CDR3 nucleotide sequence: TGTGCCTGGAGTTCATCGGGGGGGAAGGAGACCCAGTACTTC.

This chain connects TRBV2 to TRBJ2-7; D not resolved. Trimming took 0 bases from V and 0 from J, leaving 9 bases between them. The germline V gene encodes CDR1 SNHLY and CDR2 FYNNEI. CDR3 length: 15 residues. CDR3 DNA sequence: TGTGCCAGCAGTGAAGCGCGCCTACGCTCCTACGAGCAGTACTTC. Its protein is CASSEARLRSYEQYF.

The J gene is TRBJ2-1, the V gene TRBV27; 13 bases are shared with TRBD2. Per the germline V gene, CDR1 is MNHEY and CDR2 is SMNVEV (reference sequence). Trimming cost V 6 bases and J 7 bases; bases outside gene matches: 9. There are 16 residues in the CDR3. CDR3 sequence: CASRRKGLAGENEQFF. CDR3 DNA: TGTGCCAGCAGGAGGAAAGGACTAGCGGGAGAGAATGAGCAGTTCTTC.

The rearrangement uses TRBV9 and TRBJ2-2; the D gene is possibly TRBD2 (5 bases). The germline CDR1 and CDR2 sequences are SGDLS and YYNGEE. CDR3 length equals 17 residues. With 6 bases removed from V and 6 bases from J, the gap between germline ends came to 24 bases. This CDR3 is CASTPPPGVPPSGELFF. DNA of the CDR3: TGTGCCAGCACCCCACCCCCCGGGGTACCTCCCTCCGGGGAGCTGTTTTTT.

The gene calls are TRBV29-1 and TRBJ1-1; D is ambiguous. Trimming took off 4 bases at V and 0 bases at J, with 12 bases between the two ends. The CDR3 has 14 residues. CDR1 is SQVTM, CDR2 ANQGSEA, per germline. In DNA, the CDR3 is TGCAGCGTTGGGCGGGGTTCCTTGAACACTGAAGCTTTCTTT. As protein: CSVGRGSLNTEAFF.

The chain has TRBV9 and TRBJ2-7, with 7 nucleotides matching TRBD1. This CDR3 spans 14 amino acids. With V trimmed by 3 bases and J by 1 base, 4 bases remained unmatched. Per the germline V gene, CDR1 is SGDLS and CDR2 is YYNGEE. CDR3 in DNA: TGTGCCAGCAGCGACCGGGACAGATCCTACGAGCAGTACTTC. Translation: CASSDRDRSYEQYF.

CDR3 protein: CASRTGSGEQYF. The DNA of the CDR3 is TGTGCCAGCAGAACAGGGTCTGGAGAGCAGTACTTC. The chain recombines TRBV28 with TRBJ2-7, with D tentatively TRBD1 (6 bases). The length of the CDR3 is 12 residues. Looked up from germline, CDR1 is MDHEN and CDR2 is SYDVKM. The ends were cut back, 6 bases at V and 7 bases at J, with 13 bases in the middle.

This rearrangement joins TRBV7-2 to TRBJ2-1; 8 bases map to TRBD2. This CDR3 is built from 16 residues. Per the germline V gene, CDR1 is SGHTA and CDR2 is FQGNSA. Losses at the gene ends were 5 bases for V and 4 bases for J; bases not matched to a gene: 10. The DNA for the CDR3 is TGTGCCAGCAGCATAAGAGCGGGAGCGGGGTACAATGAGCAGTTCTTC. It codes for CASSIRAGAGYNEQFF.

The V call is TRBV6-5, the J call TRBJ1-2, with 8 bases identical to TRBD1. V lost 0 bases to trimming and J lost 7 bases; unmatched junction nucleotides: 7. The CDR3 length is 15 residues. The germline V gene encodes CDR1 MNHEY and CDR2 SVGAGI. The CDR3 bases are TGTGCCAGCAGTTACTCCCCAGGGGGCCTGGGTGGCTACACCTTC. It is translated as CASSYSPGGLGGYTF.

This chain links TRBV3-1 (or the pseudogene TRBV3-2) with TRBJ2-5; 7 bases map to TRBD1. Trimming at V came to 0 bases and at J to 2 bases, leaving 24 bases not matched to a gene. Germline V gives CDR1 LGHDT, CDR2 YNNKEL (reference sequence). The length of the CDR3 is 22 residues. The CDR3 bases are TGTGCCAGCAGCCAAGAAGCTATGGGCTCTTTTTACCGGGACAGCAAACAAGAGACCCAGTACTTC. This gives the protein CASSQEAMGSFYRDSKQETQYF.

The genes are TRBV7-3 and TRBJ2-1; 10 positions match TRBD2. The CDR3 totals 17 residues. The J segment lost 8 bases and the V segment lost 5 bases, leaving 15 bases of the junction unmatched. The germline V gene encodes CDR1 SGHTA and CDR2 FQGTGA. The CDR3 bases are TGTGCCAGCAGCCCGACCACGGCTAGCGGGGGCTGGGATGAGCAGTTCTTC. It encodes CASSPTTASGGWDEQFF. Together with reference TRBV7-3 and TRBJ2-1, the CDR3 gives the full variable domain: GAGVSQTPSNKVTEKGKYVELRCDPISGHTALYWYRQSLGQGPEFLIYFQGTGAADDSGLPNDRFFAVRPEGSVSTLKIQRTERGDSAVYLCASSPTTASGGWDEQFFGPGTRLTVL.

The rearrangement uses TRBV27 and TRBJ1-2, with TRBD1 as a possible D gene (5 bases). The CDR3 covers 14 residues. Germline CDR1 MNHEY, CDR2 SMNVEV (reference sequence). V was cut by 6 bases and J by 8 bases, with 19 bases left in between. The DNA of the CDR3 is TGTGCCAGCAGAATCGGGGGAGGGGCGGAAGGCTACACCTTC. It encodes CASRIGGGAEGYTF.

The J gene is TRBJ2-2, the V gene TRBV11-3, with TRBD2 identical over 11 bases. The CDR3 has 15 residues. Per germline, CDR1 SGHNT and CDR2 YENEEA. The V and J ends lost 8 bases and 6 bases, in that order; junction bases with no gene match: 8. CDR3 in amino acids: CASGSGGANPGELFF. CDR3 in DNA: TGTGCCAGCGGTAGCGGGGGGGCCAACCCCGGGGAGCTGTTTTTT. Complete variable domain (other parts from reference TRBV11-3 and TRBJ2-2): EAGVVQSPRYKIIEKKQPVAFWCNPISGHNTLYWYLQNLGQGPELLIRYENEEAVDDSQLPKDRFSAERLKGVDSTLKIQPAELGDSAVYLCASGSGGANPGELFFGEGSRLTVL.

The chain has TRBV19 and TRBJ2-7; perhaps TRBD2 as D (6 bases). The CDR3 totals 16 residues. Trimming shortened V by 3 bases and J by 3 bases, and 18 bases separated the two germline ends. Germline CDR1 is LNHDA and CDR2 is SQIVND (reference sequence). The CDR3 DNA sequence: TGTGCCAGTAGTATTTCTCCCAGCGGGCAGCTCTACGAGCAGTACTTC. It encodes CASSISPSGQLYEQYF.

CDR3 nucleotide sequence: TGTGCCAGCATCCACAGACAGGGAGGGGAGCTGTTTTTT. The encoded protein is CASIHRQGGELFF. The chain has TRBV28 and TRBJ2-2, with 7 bases fitting TRBD1. J was trimmed by 8 bases and V by 7 bases; bases with no gene match: 7. CDR1 is MDHEN and CDR2 is SYDVKM in the germline V gene. This CDR3 spans 13 amino acids.

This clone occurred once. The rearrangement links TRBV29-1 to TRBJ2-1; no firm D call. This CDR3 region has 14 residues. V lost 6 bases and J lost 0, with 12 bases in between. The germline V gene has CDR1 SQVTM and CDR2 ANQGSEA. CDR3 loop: CSVLNAASYNEQFF. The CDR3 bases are TGCAGCGTCCTAAACGCGGCCTCCTACAATGAGCAGTTCTTC.

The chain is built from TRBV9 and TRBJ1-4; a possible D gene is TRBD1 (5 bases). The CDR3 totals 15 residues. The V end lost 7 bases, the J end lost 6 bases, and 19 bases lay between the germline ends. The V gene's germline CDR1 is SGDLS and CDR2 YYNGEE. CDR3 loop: CASSQGSISYEKLFF. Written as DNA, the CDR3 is TGTGCCAGCTCTCAGGGATCGATTTCGTATGAAAAACTGTTTTTT.

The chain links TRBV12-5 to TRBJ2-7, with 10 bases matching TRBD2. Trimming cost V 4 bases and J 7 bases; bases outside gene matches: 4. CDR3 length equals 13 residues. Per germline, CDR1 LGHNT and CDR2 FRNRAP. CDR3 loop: CASGSLAGGEQYF. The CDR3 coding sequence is TGTGCTAGTGGTTCTTTAGCGGGAGGTGAGCAGTACTTC.

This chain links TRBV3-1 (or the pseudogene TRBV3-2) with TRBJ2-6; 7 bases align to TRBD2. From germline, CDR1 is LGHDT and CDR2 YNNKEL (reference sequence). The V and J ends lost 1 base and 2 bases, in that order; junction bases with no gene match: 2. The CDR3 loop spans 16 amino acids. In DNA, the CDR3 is TGTGCCAGCAGCCAAGGGGCGGGAGCTGGGGCCAACGTCCTGACTTTC. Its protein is CASSQGAGAGANVLTF.

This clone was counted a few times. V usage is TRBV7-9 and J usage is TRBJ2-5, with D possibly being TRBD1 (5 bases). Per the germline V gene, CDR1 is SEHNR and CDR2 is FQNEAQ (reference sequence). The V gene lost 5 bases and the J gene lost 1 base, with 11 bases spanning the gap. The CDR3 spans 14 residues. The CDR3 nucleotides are TGTGCCAGCAGCCCACGACAGATCCAAGAGACCCAGTACTTC. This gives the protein CASSPRQIQETQYF.

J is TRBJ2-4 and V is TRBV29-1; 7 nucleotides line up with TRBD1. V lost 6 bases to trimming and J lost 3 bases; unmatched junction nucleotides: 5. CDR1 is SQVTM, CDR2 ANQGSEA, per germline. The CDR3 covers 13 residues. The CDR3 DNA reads TGCAGCGTGGAGACAGGGATCAAAAACATTCAGTACTTC. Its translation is CSVETGIKNIQYF. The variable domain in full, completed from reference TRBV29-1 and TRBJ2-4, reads SAVISQKPSRDICQRGTSLTIQCQVDSQVTMMFWYRQQPGQSLTLIATANQGSEATYESGFVIDKFPISRPNLTFSTLTVSNMSPEDSSIYLCSVETGIKNIQYFGAGTRLSVL.

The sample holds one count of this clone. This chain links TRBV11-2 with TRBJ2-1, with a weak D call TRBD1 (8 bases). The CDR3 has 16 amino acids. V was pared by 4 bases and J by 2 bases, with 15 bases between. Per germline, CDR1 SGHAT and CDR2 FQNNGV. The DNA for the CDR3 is TGTGCCAGCAGCTGGGGAGGGACAGGACCCTACAATGAGCAGTTCTTC. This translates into CASSWGGTGPYNEQFF.

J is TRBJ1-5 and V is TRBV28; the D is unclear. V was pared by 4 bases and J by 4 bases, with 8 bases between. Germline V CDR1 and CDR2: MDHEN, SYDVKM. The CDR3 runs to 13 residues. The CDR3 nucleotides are TGTGCCAGCAGTTCTTACCTAAATCAGCCCCAGCATTTT. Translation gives CASSSYLNQPQHF.

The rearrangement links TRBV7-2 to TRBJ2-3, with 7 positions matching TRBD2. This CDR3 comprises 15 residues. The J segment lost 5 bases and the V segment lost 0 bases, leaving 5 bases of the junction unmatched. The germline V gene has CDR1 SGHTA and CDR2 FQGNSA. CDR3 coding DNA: TGTGCCAGCAGCTTAGCGGGAGGGCCCGGAGATACGCAGTATTTT. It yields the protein CASSLAGGPGDTQYF.

CDR3 region: CASSGAGPYEQYF. In nucleotides, the CDR3 is TGTGCCAGCAGCGGAGCGGGCCCCTACGAGCAGTACTTC. The chain employs TRBV27 and TRBJ2-7; D perhaps matches TRBD2 (6 bases). Looked up from germline, CDR1 is MNHEY and CDR2 is SMNVEV (reference sequence). CDR3 length equals 13 residues. V lost 6 bases and J lost 2, with 11 bases in between.

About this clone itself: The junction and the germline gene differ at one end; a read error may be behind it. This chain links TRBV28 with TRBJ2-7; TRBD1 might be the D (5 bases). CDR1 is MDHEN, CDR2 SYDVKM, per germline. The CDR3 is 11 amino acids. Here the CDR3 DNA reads TGTGCCAGCAGTTTTCGACAGAGTGTCGATTTC. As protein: CASSFRQSVDF.

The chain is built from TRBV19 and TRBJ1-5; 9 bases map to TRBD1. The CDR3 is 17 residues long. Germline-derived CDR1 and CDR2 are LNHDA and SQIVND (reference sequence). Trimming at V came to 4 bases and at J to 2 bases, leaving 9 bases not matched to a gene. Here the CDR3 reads CASSRGDRVRGNQPQHF. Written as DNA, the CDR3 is TGTGCCAGTAGTAGGGGGGACAGGGTTCGGGGCAATCAGCCCCAGCATTTT.

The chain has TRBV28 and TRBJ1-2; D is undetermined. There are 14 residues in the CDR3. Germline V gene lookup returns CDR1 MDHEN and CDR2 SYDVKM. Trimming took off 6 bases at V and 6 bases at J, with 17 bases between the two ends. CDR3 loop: CASRGSRSGDGYTF. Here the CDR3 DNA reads TGTGCCAGCAGAGGCTCCAGGAGCGGGGATGGCTACACCTTC.

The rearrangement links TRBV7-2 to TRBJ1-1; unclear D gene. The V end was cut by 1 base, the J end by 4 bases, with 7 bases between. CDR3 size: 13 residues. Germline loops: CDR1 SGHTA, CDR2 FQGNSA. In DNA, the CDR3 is TGTGCCAGCAGCTTAGTGTTGCGCACTGAAGCTTTCTTT. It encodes CASSLVLRTEAFF.